A selection of T cell receptor beta chains follows, all from one sample in a study of cytomegalovirus exposure and HLA in healthy donors. TCRdb's table, derived via immunoSEQ multiplex PCR, lists solely in-frame clones and lacks some. The sample includes about 89,000 clones, roughly three quarters of them seen just once. Sequences were obtained from PBMCs. The receptors derive from a male donor in good health and CMV-seronegative. The CDR3 runs from the conserved cysteine through the conserved F or W. The order of the fields is CDR3 DNA, CDR3 protein, J gene, V gene, clone size, CDR3 length, D gene. The D gene is left open where the match is weak. The size field is filled for only some rows; it gives once, few, many or a size class.

TGCGCCAGCAGCTTGGAGGCAGGCCAAACTGAAGCTTTCTTT	CASSLEAGQTEAFF	TRBJ1-1	TRBV5-1	once	14	NA
TGTGCCAGCAGCTTTAGCGGGGGGGCCACAGATACGCAGTATTTT	CASSFSGGATDTQYF	TRBJ2-3	TRBV9	once	15	TRBD2
TGTGCCATAGCAGCGGGAGGGGTTCAAGAGACCCAGTACTTC	CAIAAGGVQETQYF	TRBJ2-5	TRBV10-3	NA	14	TRBD2
TGTGCCAGCATTGGGACAGGGTACAACGAGCAGTACTTC	CASIGTGYNEQYF	TRBJ2-7	TRBV28	NA	13	TRBD1
TGTGCCAGCAGCCTAGGGGGGGCGGTGGGTCAGCCCCAGCATTTT	CASSLGGAVGQPQHF	TRBJ1-5	TRBV6-6	once	15	NA
TGCGCCAGCAGCCAAGTGAGGGGCGGGGGCCCCTACAATGAGCAGTTCTTC	CASSQVRGGGPYNEQFF	TRBJ2-1	TRBV4-1	once	17	NA
TGTGCCAGCAGCCGCGACACCGGGGAGCTGTTTTTT	CASSRDTGELFF	TRBJ2-2	TRBV5-4	NA	12	NA
TGTGCCAGCAGCGTATCCAAGACAGGAGATGAAAACTATGGCTACACCTTC	CASSVSKTGDENYGYTF	TRBJ1-2	TRBV9	NA	17	NA
TGCGCCAGCAGCCAAGAACCTACAGGGGCTACTGGGGCCAACGTCCTGACTTTC	CASSQEPTGATGANVLTF	TRBJ2-6	TRBV4-3	NA	18	TRBD1
TGTGCCAGCAGCCGACAGAATGAGCAGTTCTTC	CASSRQNEQFF	TRBJ2-1	TRBV6-5	NA	11	NA
TGTGCCAGCAGCCCGACAGGTTCGGGCGGGGAGCTGTTTTTT	CASSPTGSGGELFF	TRBJ2-2	TRBV6-4	NA	14	NA
TGTGCCAGCAGCTTAGCCAGGTCCCCCTACGAGCAGTACTTC	CASSLARSPYEQYF	TRBJ2-7	TRBV11-3	once	14	NA
TGTGCCAGCAGCGAGGGGGACAGCTACGAGCAGTACTTC	CASSEGDSYEQYF	TRBJ2-7	TRBV7-9	NA	13	TRBD1
TGCGCCAGCAGCTTGGCCGAAGGGGCCGGGGAGCTGTTTTTT	CASSLAEGAGELFF	TRBJ2-2	TRBV5-1	NA	14	NA
TGTGCCAGCAGCTTAGAGGGGAAGGCGGCATACGAGCAGTACTTC	CASSLEGKAAYEQYF	TRBJ2-7	TRBV7-4	NA	15	NA
TGCAGCGTTGAAGACCGCGGGGGCGGCACTGAAGCTTTCTTT	CSVEDRGGGTEAFF	TRBJ1-1	TRBV29-1	few	14	NA
TGCGCCAGCAGCCAAGCACTAGCGGGGGTTTACGAGCAGTACTTC	CASSQALAGVYEQYF	TRBJ2-7	TRBV4-3	NA	15	TRBD2
TGTGCCAGCAGCAAAGGGACAGGGCGGCAGGAGGGCTACACCTTC	CASSKGTGRQEGYTF	TRBJ1-2	TRBV5-8	few	15	TRBD1
TGTGCCAGCAGTTTGGGACCTGGACTAGCGGGAGAGGAGACCCAGTACTTC	CASSLGPGLAGEETQYF	TRBJ2-5	TRBV27	few	17	TRBD2